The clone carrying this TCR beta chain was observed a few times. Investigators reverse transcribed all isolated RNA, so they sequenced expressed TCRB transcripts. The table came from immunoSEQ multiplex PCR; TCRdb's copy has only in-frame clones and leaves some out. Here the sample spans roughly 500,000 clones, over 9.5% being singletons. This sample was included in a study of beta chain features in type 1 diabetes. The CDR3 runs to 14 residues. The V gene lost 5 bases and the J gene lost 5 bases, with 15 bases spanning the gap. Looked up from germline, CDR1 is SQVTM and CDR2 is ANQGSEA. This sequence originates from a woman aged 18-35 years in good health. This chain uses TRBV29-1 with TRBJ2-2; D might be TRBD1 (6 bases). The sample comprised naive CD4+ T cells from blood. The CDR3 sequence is CSVSRTASTGELFF. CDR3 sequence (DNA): TGCAGCGTTTCAAGGACAGCGAGTACCGGGGAGCTGTTTTTT.